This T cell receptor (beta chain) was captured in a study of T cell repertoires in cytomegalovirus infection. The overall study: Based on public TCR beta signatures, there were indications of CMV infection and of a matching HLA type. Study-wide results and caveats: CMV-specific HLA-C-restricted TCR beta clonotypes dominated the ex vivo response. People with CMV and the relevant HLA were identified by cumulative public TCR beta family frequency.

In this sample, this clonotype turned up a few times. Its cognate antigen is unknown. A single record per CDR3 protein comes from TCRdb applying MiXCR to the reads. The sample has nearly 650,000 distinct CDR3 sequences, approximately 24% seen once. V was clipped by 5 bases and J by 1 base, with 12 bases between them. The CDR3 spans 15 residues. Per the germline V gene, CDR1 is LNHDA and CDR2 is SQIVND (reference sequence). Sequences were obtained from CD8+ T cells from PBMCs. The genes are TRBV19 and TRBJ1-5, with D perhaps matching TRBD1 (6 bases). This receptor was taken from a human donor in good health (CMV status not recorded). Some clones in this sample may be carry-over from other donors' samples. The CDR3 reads CASSLGQLSNQPQHF. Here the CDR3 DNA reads TGTGCCAGTAGTCTCGGACAGCTGAGCAATCAGCCCCAGCATTTT.